This TCR beta chain was documented in a study of blood T cell repertoires in COVID-19. Study information: The United States, Italy and Spain were the sources of the acute and convalescent COVID-19 samples.

Authors' processing steps: Reference gene primers were amplified, and this amplification served to estimate nucleated cell counts. The protocol was immunoSEQ multiplex PCR, while the TCRdb copy is restricted to in-frame clones and leaves out a portion. The D gene and trimming were derived from the DNA, and the V and J assignments and clone size from that table. The sample shows 110,000 or so clones, about 80% of them seen only once. This clone was seen just once. The trim removed 4 bases at V and 4 bases at J, leaving 6 bases unmatched. In germline, CDR1 is LGHDT, CDR2 YNNKEL (reference sequence). CDR3 length: 15 amino acids.

Sequenced material: peripheral blood. This receptor was identified in a woman between 40 and 50 years old with acute or convalescent COVID-19. The rearrangement joins TRBV3-1 (or the pseudogene TRBV3-2) to TRBJ1-2, with 10 bases lining up with TRBD1. This chain's CDR3 is CASSPGTGAVYGYTF. The CDR3 region has the DNA TGTGCCAGCAGCCCGGGGACAGGGGCCGTCTATGGCTACACCTTC.